A single T cell receptor (beta chain) is shown here with its context. Sequencing was performed with immunoSEQ multiplex PCR; in TCRdb, only in-frame clones are kept and a portion is missing. The sample has 120,000 or so clones; 70% to 85% are singletons. The length of the CDR3 is 13 residues. V was pared by 4 bases and J by 0 bases, with 6 bases between. This sample is part of a study of blood T cell repertoires in COVID-19. The receptor was derived from a woman in her 70s with acute or convalescent COVID-19. Sequenced material: peripheral blood. The genes are TRBV12-3 or TRBV12-4 and TRBJ1-1, with D possibly being TRBD1 (6 bases). The DNA of the CDR3 is TGTGCCAGCAGTTACAGGGTGAACACTGAAGCTTTCTTT. Protein sequence: CASSYRVNTEAFF.